The rows below give T cell receptor beta chains drawn from one sample of a study of T cells after posttransplantation cyclophosphamide. Here immunoSEQ multiplex PCR was the method, and the copy in TCRdb shows in-frame clones only, minus some. This table has about 7,800 clones, approximately 87% appearing once. The sample consisted of CD4+ T cells sorted from blood, taken approximately 190 weeks after allogeneic stem cell transplant with posttransplant cyclophosphamide. The receptors were sampled from a female patient aged 50-60 years who received an allogeneic stem cell transplant from a related donor, was CMV-positive, and had no GVHD. T cells may partly derive from the graft donor. Each CDR3 is given with its conserved first and last residue. D genes are given only for firm matches. For some rows the clone size is stated as once, few or many, or as a class when expanded; others skip it.

d_call: TRBD2; v_call: TRBV11-2; j_call: TRBJ2-1; clone_size: NA; cdr3_nt: TGTGCCAGCAGCATAGGACTAGCCAGTCCGCCCTACAATGAGCAGTTCTTC; cdr3_aa: CASSIGLASPPYNEQFF
d_call: TRBD2; v_call: TRBV7-7; j_call: TRBJ2-1; clone_size: NA; cdr3_nt: TGTGCCAGCAGCCTCGACGCGGGAGGGCCAGGAGAGCAGTTCTTC; cdr3_aa: CASSLDAGGPGEQFF
d_call: TRBD2; v_call: TRBV29-1; j_call: TRBJ2-5; clone_size: NA; cdr3_nt: TGCAGCGTTAGGGGACTAGCGGGACAGACCCAGTACTTC; cdr3_aa: CSVRGLAGQTQYF
d_call: TRBD1; v_call: TRBV6-5; j_call: TRBJ1-2; clone_size: NA; cdr3_nt: TGTGCCAGCAGTTATGGCCCAGGGGGCGGTGGAGGCTACACCTTC; cdr3_aa: CASSYGPGGGGGYTF
d_call: TRBD2; v_call: TRBV6-6; j_call: TRBJ2-3; clone_size: NA; cdr3_nt: TGTGCCAGCAGCAACATTTTAGCGGGGCGCACAGATACGCAGTATTTT; cdr3_aa: CASSNILAGRTDTQYF
d_call: NA; v_call: TRBV6-5; j_call: TRBJ1-2; clone_size: NA; cdr3_nt: TGTGCCACCGAAGGGGGTGGGGGCTACACCTTC; cdr3_aa: CATEGGGGYTF
d_call: TRBD2; v_call: TRBV7-2; j_call: TRBJ2-3; clone_size: NA; cdr3_nt: TGTGCCAGCAGCTTAGGATCCAGCGGGAGTTTGGCAGATACGCAGTATTTT; cdr3_aa: CASSLGSSGSLADTQYF
d_call: TRBD1; v_call: TRBV29-1; j_call: TRBJ1-2; clone_size: NA; cdr3_nt: TGCAGCGTTGAAGACCGGACAGGGTCTGACTATGGCTACACCTTC; cdr3_aa: CSVEDRTGSDYGYTF
d_call: TRBD2; v_call: TRBV5-1; j_call: TRBJ2-1; clone_size: NA; cdr3_nt: TGCGCCAGCTTCAGCGGGGACTCCTACAATGAGCAGTTCTTC; cdr3_aa: CASFSGDSYNEQFF
d_call: NA; v_call: TRBV4-1; j_call: TRBJ2-7; clone_size: NA; cdr3_nt: TGCGCCAGCAGCCAAGTAGCGTCAAGGACCTACGAGCAGTACTTC; cdr3_aa: CASSQVASRTYEQYF
d_call: NA; v_call: TRBV18; j_call: TRBJ2-2; clone_size: NA; cdr3_nt: TGTGCCAGCTCACGATCTCGGGAGAGCGTAGGGGAGCTGTTTTTT; cdr3_aa: CASSRSRESVGELFF
d_call: NA; v_call: TRBV9; j_call: TRBJ2-2; clone_size: NA; cdr3_nt: TGTGCCAGCAGCCCACTGACTGGCCTATCCACGAACACCGGGGAGCTGTTTTTT; cdr3_aa: CASSPLTGLSTNTGELFF
d_call: NA; v_call: TRBV18; j_call: TRBJ2-1; clone_size: NA; cdr3_nt: TGTGCCAGCTCACCACAGGGCAGGGAAGACTACAATGAGCAGTTCTTC; cdr3_aa: CASSPQGREDYNEQFF
d_call: TRBD1; v_call: TRBV5-1; j_call: TRBJ1-4; clone_size: NA; cdr3_nt: TGCGCCAGCAGCCCGGGACAGTATAATGAAAAACTGTTTTTT; cdr3_aa: CASSPGQYNEKLFF
d_call: TRBD2; v_call: TRBV12-5; j_call: TRBJ2-3; clone_size: NA; cdr3_nt: TGTGCTAGTGGTTTGGCTTTGACTAGCGGGAGGGCCGTTTTACGGTTGTCGCAGTATTTT; cdr3_aa: CASGLALTSGRAVLRLSQYF
d_call: NA; v_call: TRBV5-1; j_call: TRBJ2-5; clone_size: NA; cdr3_nt: TGCGCCAGCTTCACCGGCGGAGGCGGGCAAGAGACCCAGTACTTC; cdr3_aa: CASFTGGGGQETQYF
d_call: NA; v_call: TRBV27; j_call: TRBJ1-1; clone_size: NA; cdr3_nt: TGTGCCAGCAGTTTGCTACCGAGGAACACTGAAGCTTTCTTT; cdr3_aa: CASSLLPRNTEAFF
d_call: NA; v_call: TRBV7-9; j_call: TRBJ2-1; clone_size: NA; cdr3_nt: TGTGCCAGCAGCTTACCTGGCAAAGATGAGCAGTTCTTC; cdr3_aa: CASSLPGKDEQFF
d_call: NA; v_call: TRBV4-2; j_call: TRBJ1-1; clone_size: once; cdr3_nt: TGTGCCAGCAGCCCCGCCAGGCGGGGGGCTGGCACTGAAGCTTTCTTT; cdr3_aa: CASSPARRGAGTEAFF
d_call: NA; v_call: TRBV7-2; j_call: TRBJ2-7; clone_size: NA; cdr3_nt: TGTGCCAGCAGCTTCTCAGGTGCCTCCTACGAGCAGTACTTC; cdr3_aa: CASSFSGASYEQYF
d_call: TRBD2; v_call: TRBV6-6; j_call: TRBJ2-5; clone_size: NA; cdr3_nt: TGTGCCAGCAGTGCACCTCAGGAGGGCGGGGGGGAGACCCAGTACTTC; cdr3_aa: CASSAPQEGGGETQYF
d_call: NA; v_call: TRBV6-1; j_call: TRBJ1-5; clone_size: NA; cdr3_nt: TGTGCCAGCAGTGAAGCGGTCAGTCGGGAGGGGCAGCCCCAGCATTTT; cdr3_aa: CASSEAVSREGQPQHF
d_call: TRBD2; v_call: TRBV5-4; j_call: TRBJ2-2; clone_size: NA; cdr3_nt: TGTGCCAGCAGCGTGAGACCGGGACTAGCGGGAGGGCGGACCGGGGAGCTGTTTTTT; cdr3_aa: CASSVRPGLAGGRTGELFF
d_call: TRBD2; v_call: TRBV28; j_call: TRBJ2-3; clone_size: NA; cdr3_nt: TGTGCCAGCAGTTTACAAGCTCCGGGACTAGCGGGAGGGCGCACGCAGTATTTT; cdr3_aa: CASSLQAPGLAGGRTQYF
d_call: TRBD1; v_call: TRBV19; j_call: TRBJ1-5; clone_size: NA; cdr3_nt: TGTGCCAGTAGAGAAACGGGACAGAACAATCAGCCCCAGCATTTT; cdr3_aa: CASRETGQNNQPQHF
d_call: NA; v_call: TRBV7-3; j_call: TRBJ2-5; clone_size: NA; cdr3_nt: TGTGCCAGCAGCTTAGGGCGGGATGAGACCCAGTACTTC; cdr3_aa: CASSLGRDETQYF
d_call: NA; v_call: TRBV4-1; j_call: TRBJ2-1; clone_size: NA; cdr3_nt: TGCGCCAGCAGCCGAGAGGGGGGAGGGAGAAATGAGCAGTTCTTC; cdr3_aa: CASSREGGGRNEQFF